In this sample, the clone carrying this T cell receptor beta chain turned up many times. The study defined stable Graves' hyperthyroidism as no ophthalmopathy progression within 18 months. This sample was taken from a study of T cells in Graves' hyperthyroidism and ophthalmopathy. Amplification targeted TCR beta CDR3 regions from RNA transcripts. In the first-round RT-PCR of the TCR CDR3, the HTBI primer set was used. TCRdb fed the multiplex PCR reads into MiXCR, producing one record per CDR3 protein. The sample holds around 340,000 distinct CDR3 sequences, approximately 15% seen once. CDR1 MDHEN and CDR2 SYDVKM come from the germline V gene. Trimming removed 1 base at V and 5 bases at J, with 0 bases between. This CDR3 is built from 12 residues.

The sample comprised blood. The receptor's source is a man aged 30 to 39 with Graves' hyperthyroidism. The V call is TRBV28, the J call TRBJ1-6; D gene ambiguous. The CDR3 DNA reads TGTGCCAGCAGTTTATATAATTCACCCCTCCACTTT. Amino acid sequence: CASSLYNSPLHF.